A selection of T cell receptor beta chains follows, all from one sample in a study of blood T cell repertoires in COVID-19. Data came from immunoSEQ multiplex PCR; TCRdb stores just in-frame clones and leaves some out. The sample has just over 300,000 clones, roughly 85% seen once. Sequenced sample: PBMCs or T cells enriched from blood (not recorded which). These receptors all come from a man younger than 45 who had recovered from COVID-19. Each CDR3 is given with its conserved first and last residue. The order of the fields is CDR3 protein, clone size, V gene. Size is stated for part of the rows, as once, few or many counts, or as a class when the clone is expanded.

cdr3_aa: CASSIGHLVNYGYTF
clone_size: -
v_call: TRBV19

cdr3_aa: CATSRDGLGYTF
clone_size: once
v_call: TRBV15

cdr3_aa: CASSFSGSYEQYF
clone_size: -
v_call: TRBV7-9

cdr3_aa: CASSLAGGGDYGYTF
clone_size: -
v_call: TRBV7-2

cdr3_aa: CASKYSGVYEQYF
clone_size: -
v_call: TRBV12-3/TRBV12-4

cdr3_aa: CASSLSRMGTEAFF
clone_size: -
v_call: TRBV11-2

cdr3_aa: CASSLVSPGFTDTQYF
clone_size: -
v_call: TRBV13

cdr3_aa: CASSPGQENQPQHF
clone_size: -
v_call: TRBV3-1/TRBV3-2

cdr3_aa: CASRSRDRAGANVLTF
clone_size: -
v_call: TRBV19

cdr3_aa: CASKGQSINEKLFF
clone_size: -
v_call: TRBV19

cdr3_aa: CASSRRVGGDYGYTF
clone_size: once
v_call: TRBV25-1

cdr3_aa: CASSLQGSGANVLTF
clone_size: -
v_call: TRBV5-1

cdr3_aa: CASSLTSQGNQPQHF
clone_size: -
v_call: TRBV11-2

cdr3_aa: CASSLSGNSGANVLTF
clone_size: -
v_call: TRBV18

cdr3_aa: CASGLAANTGELFF
clone_size: -
v_call: TRBV6-5

cdr3_aa: CASSTIDTQGYTF
clone_size: -
v_call: TRBV11-3

cdr3_aa: CASTGGRETQYF
clone_size: -
v_call: TRBV2

cdr3_aa: CASGTTGAGETQYF
clone_size: -
v_call: TRBV5-1

cdr3_aa: CASSPRGGTGELFF
clone_size: once
v_call: TRBV18

cdr3_aa: CASSLKGGAGEAFF
clone_size: -
v_call: TRBV7-3

cdr3_aa: CASSSGGTGDTEAFF
clone_size: -
v_call: TRBV7-9

cdr3_aa: CASSPSQTSLNEQYF
clone_size: -
v_call: TRBV18

cdr3_aa: CASNTGPGGGSPLHF
clone_size: -
v_call: TRBV6-9

cdr3_aa: CASSLTGTGGMFQETQYF
clone_size: -
v_call: TRBV5-1

cdr3_aa: CASSVESRVNTGELFF
clone_size: -
v_call: TRBV9

cdr3_aa: CASSTTQDGEAFF
clone_size: -
v_call: TRBV11-1

cdr3_aa: CASSPGLGTGGVSEQFF
clone_size: -
v_call: TRBV5-5

cdr3_aa: CASSFRFQETQYF
clone_size: -
v_call: TRBV5-5

cdr3_aa: CASSAQAGDTQYF
clone_size: -
v_call: TRBV2

cdr3_aa: CASSLAGTGRTEAFF
clone_size: -
v_call: TRBV7-9

cdr3_aa: CASSFRPGQVYNEQFF
clone_size: -
v_call: TRBV7-2

cdr3_aa: CSVDEGPDTQYF
clone_size: -
v_call: TRBV29-1

cdr3_aa: CASSPGGGNRYGYTF
clone_size: -
v_call: TRBV7-3

cdr3_aa: CASRLTSGGANGELFF
clone_size: -
v_call: TRBV7-9

cdr3_aa: CASSLERGGNQETQYF
clone_size: once
v_call: TRBV5-1

cdr3_aa: CASSSREDYGYTF
clone_size: -
v_call: TRBV6-5

cdr3_aa: CASSLEVPGTGKPYGYTF
clone_size: -
v_call: TRBV5-1

cdr3_aa: CASSQASRVGGPSEQYF
clone_size: -
v_call: TRBV4-2

cdr3_aa: CAIPGQGAIGELFF
clone_size: -
v_call: TRBV2